What follows is one T cell receptor (beta chain) and its context. The antigen remains undetermined. Sequenced by immunoSEQ multiplex PCR; TCRdb stores in-frame clones only, minus some. The sample has under 100,000 clones; about 91% are singletons. The data originate from a study of OX40 agonist ivuxolimab in advanced cancers. In the study overall: Patients received ivuxolimab, an intravenous treatment, every 2 weeks at 0.01 to 10 mg/kg. Study-wide results and caveats: At 0.1 to 3.0 mg/kg and by week 6, CD4+ and CD8+ T cells in the blood had expanded clonally.

Trimming removed 5 bases from V and 6 bases from J, with 16 bases in between. CDR3 size: 14 residues. Germline CDR1 reads SEHNR; CDR2 reads FQNEAQ (reference sequence). This TCR came from an adult with an advanced solid tumor such as melanoma, head and neck, liver or kidney cancer. The chain couples TRBV7-9 to TRBJ1-2; no reliable D call. The source material was CD4+ or CD8+ T cells sorted from blood, sampled in a trial of the OX40 agonist ivuxolimab. The CDR3 DNA follows: TGTGCCAGCAGCCCCCTCAGTTTCCGCGATGGCTACACCTTC. Translated: CASSPLSFRDGYTF.